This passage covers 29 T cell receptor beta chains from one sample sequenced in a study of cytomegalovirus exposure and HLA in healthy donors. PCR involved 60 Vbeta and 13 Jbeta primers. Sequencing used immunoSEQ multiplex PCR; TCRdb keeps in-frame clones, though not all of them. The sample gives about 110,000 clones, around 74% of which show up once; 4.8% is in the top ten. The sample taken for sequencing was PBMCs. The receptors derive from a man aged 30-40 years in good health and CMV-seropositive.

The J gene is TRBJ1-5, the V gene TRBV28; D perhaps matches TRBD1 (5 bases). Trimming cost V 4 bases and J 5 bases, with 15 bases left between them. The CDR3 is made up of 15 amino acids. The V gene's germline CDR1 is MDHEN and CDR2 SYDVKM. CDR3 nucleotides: TGTGCCAGCAGTTCCATTGACAGCAGAGATCAGCCCCAGCATTTT. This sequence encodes CASSSIDSRDQPQHF.

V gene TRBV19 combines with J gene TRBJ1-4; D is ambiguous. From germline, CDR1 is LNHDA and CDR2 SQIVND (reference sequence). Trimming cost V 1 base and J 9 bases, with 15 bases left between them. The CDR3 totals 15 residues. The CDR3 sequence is CASSIARGEGQKLFF. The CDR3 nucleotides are TGTGCCAGTAGTATAGCCCGCGGGGAGGGCCAAAAACTGTTTTTT.

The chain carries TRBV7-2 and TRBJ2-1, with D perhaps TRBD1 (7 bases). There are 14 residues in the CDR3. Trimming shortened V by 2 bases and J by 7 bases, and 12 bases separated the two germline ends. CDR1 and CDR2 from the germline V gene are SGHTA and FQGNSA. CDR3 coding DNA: TGTGCCAGCAGCTTACGGACAGGAGGGAATGAGCAGTTCTTC. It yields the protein CASSLRTGGNEQFF.

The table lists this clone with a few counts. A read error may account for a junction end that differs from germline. The CDR3: CASSLGSGTAQGGYPF. CDR3 sequence (DNA): TGTGCCAGCAGCTTAGGATCTGGGACAGCCCAGGGTGGCTACCCCTTC. The J gene is TRBJ1-2, the V gene TRBV7-2; TRBD1 aligns across 7 bases. Germline V gene sequence: CDR1 SGHTA, CDR2 FQGNSA. The CDR3 is 16 amino acids. Full variable domain (remainder filled in from reference TRBV7-2 and TRBJ1-2): GAGVSQSPSNKVTEKGKDVELRCDPISGHTALYWYRQSLGQGLEFLIYFQGNSAPDKSGLPSDRFSAERTGGSVSTLTIQRTQQEDSAVYLCASSLGSGTAQGGYPFGSGTRLTVV.

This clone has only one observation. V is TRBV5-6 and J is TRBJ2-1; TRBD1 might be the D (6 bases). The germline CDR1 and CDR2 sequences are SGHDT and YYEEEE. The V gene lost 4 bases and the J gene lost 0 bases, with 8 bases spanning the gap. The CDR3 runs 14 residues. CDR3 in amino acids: CASSQGSSYNEQFF. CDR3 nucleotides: TGTGCCAGCAGCCAGGGGAGCTCCTACAATGAGCAGTTCTTC.

The CDR3 protein is CASSPPGTGPYEQYF. The CDR3 nucleotides are TGTGCCAGCTCACCCCCCGGGACAGGGCCCTACGAGCAGTACTTC. The V call is TRBV18, the J call TRBJ2-7; 9 bases map to TRBD1. CDR1 is KGHSH and CDR2 is LQKENI in the germline V gene. With 3 bases clipped from V and 2 bases from J, the junction kept 5 bases outside the gene matches. This CDR3 is built from 15 residues.

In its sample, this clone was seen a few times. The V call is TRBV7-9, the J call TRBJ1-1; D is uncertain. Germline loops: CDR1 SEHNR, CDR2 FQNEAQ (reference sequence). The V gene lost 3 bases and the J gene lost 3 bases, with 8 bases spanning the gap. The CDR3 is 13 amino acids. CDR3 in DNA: TGTGCCAGCAGCTTTATCGGGTACACTGAAGCTTTCTTT. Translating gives CASSFIGYTEAFF.

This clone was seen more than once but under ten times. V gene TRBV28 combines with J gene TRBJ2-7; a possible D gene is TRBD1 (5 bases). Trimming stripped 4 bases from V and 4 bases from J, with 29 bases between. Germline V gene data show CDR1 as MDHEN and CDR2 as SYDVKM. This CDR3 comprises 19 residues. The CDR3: CASSSLDLGHFSPSYEQYF. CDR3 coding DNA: TGTGCCAGCAGTTCCCTCGACCTTGGACACTTCAGCCCGAGTTACGAGCAGTACTTC.

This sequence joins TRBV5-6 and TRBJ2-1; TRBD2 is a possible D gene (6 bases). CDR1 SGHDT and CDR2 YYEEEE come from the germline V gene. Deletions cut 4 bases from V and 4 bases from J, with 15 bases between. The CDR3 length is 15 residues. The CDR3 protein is CASSPPEGKYNEQFF. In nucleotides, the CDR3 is TGTGCCAGCAGCCCCCCGGAGGGCAAATACAATGAGCAGTTCTTC. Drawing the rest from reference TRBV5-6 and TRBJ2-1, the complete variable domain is DAGVTQSPTHLIKTRGQQVTLRCSPKSGHDTVSWYQQALGQGPQFIFQYYEEEERQRGNFPDRFSGHQFPNYSSELNVNALLLGDSALYLCASSPPEGKYNEQFFGPGTRLTVL.

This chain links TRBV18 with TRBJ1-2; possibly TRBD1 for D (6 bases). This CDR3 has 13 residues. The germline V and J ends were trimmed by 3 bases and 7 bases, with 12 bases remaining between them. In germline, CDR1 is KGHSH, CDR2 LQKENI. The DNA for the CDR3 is TGTGCCAGCTCACCTTCAAACAGGGCTGGCTACACCTTC. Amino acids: CASSPSNRAGYTF.

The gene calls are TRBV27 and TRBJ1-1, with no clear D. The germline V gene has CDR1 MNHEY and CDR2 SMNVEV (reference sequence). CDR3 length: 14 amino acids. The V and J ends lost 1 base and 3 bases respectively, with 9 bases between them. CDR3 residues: CASSLYGIDTEAFF. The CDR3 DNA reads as TGTGCCAGCAGTTTATATGGCATTGACACTGAAGCTTTCTTT.

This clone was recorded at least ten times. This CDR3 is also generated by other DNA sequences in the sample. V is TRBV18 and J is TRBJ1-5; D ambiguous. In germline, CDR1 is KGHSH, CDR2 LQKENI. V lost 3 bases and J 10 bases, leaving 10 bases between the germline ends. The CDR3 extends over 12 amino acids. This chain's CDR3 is CASSPLAGPQHF. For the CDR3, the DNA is TGTGCCAGCTCACCCTTGGCTGGCCCCCAGCATTTT. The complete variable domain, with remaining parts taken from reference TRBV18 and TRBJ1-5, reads NAGVMQNPRHLVRRRGQEARLRCSPMKGHSHVYWYRQLPEEGLKFMVYLQKENIIDESGMPKERFSAEFPKEGPSILRIQQVVRGDSAAYFCASSPLAGPQHFGDGTRLSIL.

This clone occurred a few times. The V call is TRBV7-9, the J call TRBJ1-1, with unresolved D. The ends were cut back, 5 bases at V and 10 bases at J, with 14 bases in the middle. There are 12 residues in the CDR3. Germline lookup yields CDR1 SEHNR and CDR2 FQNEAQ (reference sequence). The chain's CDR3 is CASSITIGRAFF. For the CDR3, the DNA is TGTGCCAGCAGCATAACCATAGGGAGAGCTTTCTTT. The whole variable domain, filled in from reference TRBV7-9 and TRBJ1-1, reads DTGVSQNPRHKITKRGQNVTFRCDPISEHNRLYWYRQTLGQGPEFLTYFQNEAQLEKSRLLSDRFSAERPKGSFSTLEIQRTEQGDSAMYLCASSITIGRAFFGQGTRLTVV.

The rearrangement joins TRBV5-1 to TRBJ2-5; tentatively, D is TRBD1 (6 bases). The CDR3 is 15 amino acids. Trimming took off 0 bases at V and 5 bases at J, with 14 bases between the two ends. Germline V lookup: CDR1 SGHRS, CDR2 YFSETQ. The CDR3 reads CASSLELGAWETQYF. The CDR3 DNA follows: TGCGCCAGCAGCTTGGAGCTGGGGGCCTGGGAGACCCAGTACTTC. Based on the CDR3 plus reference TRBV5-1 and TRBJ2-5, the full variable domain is KAGVTQTPRYLIKTRGQQVTLSCSPISGHRSVSWYQQTPGQGLQFLFEYFSETQRNKGNFPGRFSGRQFSNSRSEMNVSTLELGDSALYLCASSLELGAWETQYFGPGTRLLVL.

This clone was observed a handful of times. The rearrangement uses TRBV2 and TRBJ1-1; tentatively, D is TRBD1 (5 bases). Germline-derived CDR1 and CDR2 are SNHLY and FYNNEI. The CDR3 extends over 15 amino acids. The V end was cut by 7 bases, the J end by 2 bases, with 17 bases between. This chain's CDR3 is CASNRQGRGNTEAFF. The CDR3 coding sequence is TGTGCCAGCAATCGGCAGGGTAGGGGTAACACTGAAGCTTTCTTT. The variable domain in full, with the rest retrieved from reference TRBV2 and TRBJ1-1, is EPEVTQTPSHQVTQMGQEVILRCVPISNHLYFYWYRQILGQKVEFLVSFYNNEISEKSEIFDDQFSVERPDGSNFTLKIRSTKLEDSAMYFCASNRQGRGNTEAFFGQGTRLTVV.

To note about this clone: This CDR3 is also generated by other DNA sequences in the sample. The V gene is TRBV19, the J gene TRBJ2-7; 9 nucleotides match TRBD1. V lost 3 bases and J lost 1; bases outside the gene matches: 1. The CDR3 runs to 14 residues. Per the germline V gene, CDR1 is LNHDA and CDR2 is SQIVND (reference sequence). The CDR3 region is CASSIGTGSYEQYF. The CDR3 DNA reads TGTGCCAGTAGTATTGGGACAGGGTCCTACGAGCAGTACTTC.

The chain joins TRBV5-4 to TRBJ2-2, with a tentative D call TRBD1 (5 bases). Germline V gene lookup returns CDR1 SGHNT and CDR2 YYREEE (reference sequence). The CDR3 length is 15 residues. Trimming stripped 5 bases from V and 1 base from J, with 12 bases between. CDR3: CASRSDRENTGELFF. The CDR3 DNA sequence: TGTGCCAGCAGATCCGACAGAGAGAACACCGGGGAGCTGTTTTTT.

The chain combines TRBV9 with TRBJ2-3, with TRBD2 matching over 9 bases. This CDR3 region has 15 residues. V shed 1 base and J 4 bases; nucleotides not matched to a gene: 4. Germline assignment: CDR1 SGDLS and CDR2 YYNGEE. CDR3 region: CASSVRGGGSDTQYF. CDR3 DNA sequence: TGTGCCAGCAGCGTACGCGGGGGGGGTTCAGATACGCAGTATTTT.

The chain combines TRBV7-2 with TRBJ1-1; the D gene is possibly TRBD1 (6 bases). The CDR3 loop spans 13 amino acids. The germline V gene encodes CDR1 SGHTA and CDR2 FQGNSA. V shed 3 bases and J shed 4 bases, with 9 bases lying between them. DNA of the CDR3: TGTGCCAGCAGCTTCGACAGGCGCACTGAAGCTTTCTTT. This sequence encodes CASSFDRRTEAFF.

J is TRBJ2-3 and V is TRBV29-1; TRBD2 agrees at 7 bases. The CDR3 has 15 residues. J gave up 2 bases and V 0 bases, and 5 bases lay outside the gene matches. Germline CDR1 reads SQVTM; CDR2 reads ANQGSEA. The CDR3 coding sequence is TGCAGCGTTGAAGATCGGAGCGGGACCACAGATACGCAGTATTTT. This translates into CSVEDRSGTTDTQYF.

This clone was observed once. The CDR3 DNA sequence: TGTGCCAGTAGCTTACAGGGTTGGAATGGCTACACCTTC. Its translation: CASSLQGWNGYTF. V is TRBV19 and J is TRBJ1-2, with a possible D match to TRBD1 (6 bases). CDR3 size: 13 residues. Germline CDR1 is LNHDA and CDR2 is SQIVND (reference sequence). The V gene lost 6 bases and the J gene lost 6 bases, with 14 bases spanning the gap.

The CDR3 coding sequence is TGTGCCAGCAGCATTCGGACAGGTCGGGGTTCACCCCTCCACTTT. Translation: CASSIRTGRGSPLHF. J is TRBJ1-6 and V is TRBV21-1; the table's D call TRBD1 went unverified against the DNA. TRBV21-1 is assigned pseudogene status. The CDR3 is 15 residues long.

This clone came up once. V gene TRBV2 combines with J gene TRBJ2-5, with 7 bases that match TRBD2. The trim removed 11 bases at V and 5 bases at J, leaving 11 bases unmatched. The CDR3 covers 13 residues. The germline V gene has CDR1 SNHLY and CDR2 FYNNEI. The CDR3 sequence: CAGKGRELETQYF. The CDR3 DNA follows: TGTGCCGGCAAGGGGAGGGAATTGGAGACCCAGTACTTC.

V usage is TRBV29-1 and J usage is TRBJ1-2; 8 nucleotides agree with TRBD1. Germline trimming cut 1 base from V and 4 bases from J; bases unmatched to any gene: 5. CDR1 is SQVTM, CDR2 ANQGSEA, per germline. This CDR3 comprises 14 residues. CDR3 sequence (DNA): TGCAGCGTTGAAGGCAGGGGGCATGTCTATGGCTACACCTTC. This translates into CSVEGRGHVYGYTF. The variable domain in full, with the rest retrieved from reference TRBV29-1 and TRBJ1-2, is SAVISQKPSRDICQRGTSLTIQCQVDSQVTMMFWYRQQPGQSLTLIATANQGSEATYESGFVIDKFPISRPNLTFSTLTVSNMSPEDSSIYLCSVEGRGHVYGYTFGSGTRLTVV.

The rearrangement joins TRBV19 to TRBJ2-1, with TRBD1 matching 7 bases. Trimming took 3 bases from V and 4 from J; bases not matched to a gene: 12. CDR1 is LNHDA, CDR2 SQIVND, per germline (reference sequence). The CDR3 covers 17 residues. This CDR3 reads CASSIKVRGTVYNEQFF. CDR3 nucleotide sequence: TGTGCCAGTAGTATTAAGGTTCGAGGGACAGTTTACAATGAGCAGTTCTTC.

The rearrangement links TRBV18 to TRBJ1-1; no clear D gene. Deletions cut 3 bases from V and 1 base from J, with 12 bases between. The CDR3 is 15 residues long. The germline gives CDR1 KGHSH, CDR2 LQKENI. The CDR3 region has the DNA TGTGCCAGCTCACCTGCGGGTGCCAAGAACACTGAAGCTTTCTTT. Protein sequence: CASSPAGAKNTEAFF. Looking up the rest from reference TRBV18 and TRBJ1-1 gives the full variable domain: NAGVMQNPRHLVRRRGQEARLRCSPMKGHSHVYWYRQLPEEGLKFMVYLQKENIIDESGMPKERFSAEFPKEGPSILRIQQVVRGDSAAYFCASSPAGAKNTEAFFGQGTRLTVV.

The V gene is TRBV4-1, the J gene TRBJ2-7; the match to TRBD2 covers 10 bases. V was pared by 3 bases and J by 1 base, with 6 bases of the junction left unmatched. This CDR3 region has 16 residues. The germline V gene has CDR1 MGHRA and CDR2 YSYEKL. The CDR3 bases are TGCGCCAGCAGCCAGGATCTAGCGGGGGTTTCCTACGAGCAGTACTTC. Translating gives CASSQDLAGVSYEQYF.

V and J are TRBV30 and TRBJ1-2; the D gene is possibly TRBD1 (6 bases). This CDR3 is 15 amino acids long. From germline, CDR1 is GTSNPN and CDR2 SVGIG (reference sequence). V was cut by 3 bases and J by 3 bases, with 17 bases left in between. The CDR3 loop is CAWRQNREIDYGYTF. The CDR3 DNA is TGTGCCTGGAGGCAGAACAGGGAAATTGACTATGGCTACACCTTC.

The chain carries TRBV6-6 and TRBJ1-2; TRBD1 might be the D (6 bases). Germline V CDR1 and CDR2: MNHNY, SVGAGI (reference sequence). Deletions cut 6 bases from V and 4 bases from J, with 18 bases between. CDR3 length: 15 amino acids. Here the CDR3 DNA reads TGTGCCAGCAGGCAAAGCGTGGAGACAGGCTATGGCTACACCTTC. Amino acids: CASRQSVETGYGYTF.